The rows below give T cell receptor beta chains drawn from one sample of a study of T cells in Graves' hyperthyroidism and ophthalmopathy. TCRdb itself ran the multiplex PCR reads through MiXCR, one entry per CDR3 protein. The table shows a few hundred thousand distinct CDR3 sequences, with 14% to 15% occurring only once. Sequences were obtained from blood. The origin of the receptors is a woman under 40 with Graves' hyperthyroidism. The CDR3 runs from the conserved cysteine through the conserved F or W. The D gene is left open where the match is weak. Not every row has a clone size; where given, it reads once, few, many or a size class.

TGTGCCACCAGTGATACCATGGCGGGGGCTGGCACAGATACGCAGTATTTT	CATSDTMAGAGTDTQYF	few	TRBV24-1	TRBJ2-3	.
TGTGCCAGCAGCCCGGGACAGGGCTCGATCTTCTATGGCTACACCTTC	CASSPGQGSIFYGYTF	many	TRBV3-1	TRBJ1-2	TRBD1
TGTGCCACCAGCAGAGGGGTTAGCGGGACCGGACTTGACGAGCAGTACTTC	CATSRGVSGTGLDEQYF	many	TRBV15	TRBJ2-7	TRBD2
TGTGCCAGTATCTCACTCGCTAGTGGTACCGGGGAGCTGTTTTTT	CASISLASGTGELFF	.	TRBV19	TRBJ2-2	.
TGTGCCAGCAGCCCACCTAGCGGGAGGGCCCAATACAATGAGCAGTTCTTC	CASSPPSGRAQYNEQFF	.	TRBV3-1	TRBJ2-1	TRBD2
TGCAGCGTTGACCCGGGGGGGGGACTAGCGTACAATGAGCAGTTCTTC	CSVDPGGGLAYNEQFF	.	TRBV29-1	TRBJ2-1	TRBD2
TGCGCCGGCAGTGAGAGCTCTGGAAACACCATATATTTT	CAGSESSGNTIYF	.	TRBV5-1	TRBJ1-3	.
TGCGCCAGCAGCTTGGTTTCCGCGGGGAACTATGGCTACACCTTC	CASSLVSAGNYGYTF	many	TRBV5-1	TRBJ1-2	.
TGTGCCAGCAGTGAAGGTTCTAGCGGGAGTGTCAATGAGCAGTTCTTC	CASSEGSSGSVNEQFF	.	TRBV2	TRBJ2-1	TRBD2
TGTGCCAGCCGCAGGGTGAACACTGAAGCTTTCTTT	CASRRVNTEAFF	many	TRBV11-2	TRBJ1-1	.